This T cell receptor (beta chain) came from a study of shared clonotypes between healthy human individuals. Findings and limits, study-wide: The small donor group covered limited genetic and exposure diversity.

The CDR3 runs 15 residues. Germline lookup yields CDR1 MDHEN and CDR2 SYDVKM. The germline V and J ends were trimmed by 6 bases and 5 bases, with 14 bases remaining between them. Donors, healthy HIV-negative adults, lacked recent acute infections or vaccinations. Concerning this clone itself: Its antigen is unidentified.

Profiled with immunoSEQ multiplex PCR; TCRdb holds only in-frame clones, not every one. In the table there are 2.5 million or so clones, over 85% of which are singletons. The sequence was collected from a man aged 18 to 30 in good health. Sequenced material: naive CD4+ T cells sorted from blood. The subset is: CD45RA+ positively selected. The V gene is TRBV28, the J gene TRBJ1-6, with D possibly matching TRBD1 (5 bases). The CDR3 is CASRAGTINNSPLHF. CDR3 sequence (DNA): TGTGCCAGCAGGGCAGGGACGATTAATAATTCACCCCTCCACTTT.